This TCR beta chain was sequenced during a study of CD8 T cells in acute hepatitis C reinfection. Study context: Sequences come from NS3-1073-specific CD8+ T cells, during acute infection and after clearance.

Regarding this clone: Antigen specificity is unknown.

Time point given: naive CD8 control sorted from an acute-time-point sample. Acute primary HCV meant a new positive RNA or antibody result following a negative test within 24 weeks. Germline values: CDR1 LGHNA, CDR2 YNFKEQ. This CDR3 has 13 residues. V was trimmed by 4 bases and J by 5 bases, leaving 10 bases between them. Sequencing used immunoSEQ multiplex PCR; TCRdb keeps in-frame clones, though not all of them. In the table there are 35,000 to 40,000 clones, 85% to 90% of which are singletons. Study-wide results and caveats: Follow-up repertoires were missing for chronically infected subjects. All groups preferentially used TRBV04 and TRBV06, which was not due to overrepresentation in the naive pool.

The sample comprised naive CD8+ T cells from PBMCs. The chain uses TRBV4-2 and TRBJ2-3, with D hard to call. The sequence was collected from a man aged 25-45 years with chronic hepatitis C. The DNA for the CDR3 is TGTGCCAGCAGCCGAGAACATTTAGATACGCAGTATTTT. Its protein is CASSREHLDTQYF.